Shown below are 10 T cell receptor beta chains from a single sample sequenced in a study of blood T cells in healthy people across ages. A second PCR of roughly 7 to 11 cycles used a sample-barcoded 5' primer and a J-beta primer mix. TCRdb itself ran the 5' RACE reads through MiXCR, one entry per CDR3 protein. The repertoire holds approximately 800,000 distinct CDR3 sequences, roughly 40% seen once, with 10% to 15% in the top ten. The sequenced material came from blood. These receptor sequences come from a man aged 18 to 29 in good health.

This clonotype showed up many times. This sequence joins TRBV12-3 or TRBV12-4 and TRBJ2-7; 10 nucleotides align to TRBD1. The CDR3 is 15 amino acids. V was clipped by 1 base and J by 4 bases; unmatched bases: 4. CDR3 DNA sequence: TGTGCCAGCAGTTTAGAGACAGGGGGCGGTTACGAGCAGTACTTC. It yields the protein CASSLETGGGYEQYF.

For this clonotype: A read error is possible here, since a much larger clone lies one base away. The chain carries TRBV7-2 and TRBJ2-7; 7 bases agree with TRBD1. The CDR3 has 13 amino acids. Looked up from germline, CDR1 is SGHTA and CDR2 is FQGNSA. V lost 5 bases to trimming and J lost 7 bases; unmatched junction nucleotides: 8. The CDR3 region has the DNA TGTGCCAGCAGCGGGGACAGCAACAATGAGCAGTACTTC. Protein sequence: CASSGDSNNEQYF.

This clonotype has only a few counts. The chain carries TRBV30 and TRBJ1-5; no definite D call. From germline, CDR1 is GTSNPN and CDR2 SVGIG (reference sequence). This CDR3 has 13 residues. V shed 0 bases and J shed 7 bases, with 10 bases lying between them. This CDR3 reads CAWSVGQRQPQHF. The CDR3 DNA reads TGTGCCTGGAGTGTGGGTCAAAGGCAGCCCCAGCATTTT.

The chain links TRBV5-1 to TRBJ2-7; 7 positions match TRBD1. This CDR3 spans 15 amino acids. Trimming removed 3 bases from V and 2 bases from J; junction bases left unmatched: 8. The germline V gene has CDR1 SGHRS and CDR2 YFSETQ. This chain's CDR3 is CASSSGTANPYEQYF. The CDR3 nucleotides read TGCGCCAGCAGCTCCGGGACAGCGAACCCCTACGAGCAGTACTTC.

The V gene is TRBV3-1, the J gene TRBJ2-4, with D perhaps given as TRBD1 or TRBD2 (5 bases each). V lost 0 bases and J 15 bases, leaving 21 bases between the germline ends. CDR1 and CDR2 (germline): LGHDT, YNNKEL (reference sequence). The CDR3 contains 15 residues. The CDR3 region has the DNA TGTGCCAGCAGCCAAGATAGAGGGATTCGGGGCGAGCGGTACTTC. Protein sequence: CASSQDRGIRGERYF.

There are many counts of this clonotype. The V gene is TRBV9, the J gene TRBJ2-6, with unresolved D. V was cut by 4 bases and J by 2 bases, with 1 base left in between. The germline V gene has CDR1 SGDLS and CDR2 YYNGEE. The CDR3 has 12 residues. CDR3 region: CASSPGANVLTF. The DNA for the CDR3 is TGTGCCAGCAGCCCTGGGGCCAACGTCCTGACTTTC.

The V gene is TRBV29-1, the J gene TRBJ1-1, with D unresolved. V lost 5 bases and J lost 11, with 21 bases in between. Germline CDR1 is SQVTM and CDR2 is ANQGSEA. This CDR3 contains 13 residues. CDR3 nucleotides: TGCAGCGTTATCGAAGTGGCGGGCCTGAAGGCTTTCTTT. Its translation is CSVIEVAGLKAFF. Full variable domain (remainder filled in from reference TRBV29-1 and TRBJ1-1): SAVISQKPSRDICQRGTSLTIQCQVDSQVTMMFWYRQQPGQSLTLIATANQGSEATYESGFVIDKFPISRPNLTFSTLTVSNMSPEDSSIYLCSVIEVAGLKAFFGQGTRLTVV.

The gene calls are TRBV19 and TRBJ2-1; D uncertain. CDR1 is LNHDA and CDR2 is SQIVND in the germline V gene (reference sequence). Trimming removed 5 bases from V and 5 bases from J, with 10 bases in between. The CDR3 runs 13 residues. This CDR3 reads CASSYFRNNEQFF. CDR3 nucleotide sequence: TGTGCCAGTAGTTATTTCAGGAACAATGAGCAGTTCTTC.

This clonotype turned up a few times. V and J are TRBV6-2 or TRBV6-3 and TRBJ2-7, with a tentative D call TRBD1 (6 bases). The DNA end favors TRBJ2-5, so the J call may be wrong. This CDR3 has 14 amino acids. CDR1 and CDR2 (germline): MNHEY, SVGEGT. The CDR3 DNA follows: TGTGCCAGCAGTTACGACAGGACGGGGGAGACCCAGTACTTC. Its protein product is CASSYDRTGETQYF.

This chain uses TRBV7-9 with TRBJ2-1; 8 bases are a match to TRBD2. This CDR3 region has 16 residues. The germline V gene encodes CDR1 SEHNR and CDR2 FQNEAQ (reference sequence). V dropped 5 bases and J dropped 7; count of bases not matched to a gene: 13. The DNA for the CDR3 is TGTGCCAGCAGCCTCCCCGCCGGGACTAGGGGGAATGAGCAGTTCTTC. Protein: CASSLPAGTRGNEQFF.